The TCR beta chain described here comes from a study of blood T cells in healthy people across ages. Germline CDR1 SGHTA, CDR2 FQGNSA. This CDR3 is built from 14 residues. Trimming cost V 6 bases and J 7 bases; bases outside gene matches: 11. Comment on this clonotype: Its antigen is undetermined.

Study-wide findings and caveats: It was the long-lived donors that had more naive CD4+ cells and higher diversity than aged donors. Donor CMV status was unknown, possibly confounding expanded clonotype changes. The diversity estimates, figures obtained from one million T cells, were considered underestimates.

For the second PCR, which ran for 7 to 11 cycles, a sample-barcoded 5' primer and a J-beta primer mix were used. Each cDNA molecule received a tag from a template-switch adaptor that had 12 random nucleotides. One entry per CDR3 protein results from TCRdb running MiXCR on the 5' RACE reads. The sample has hundreds of thousands of distinct CDR3 sequences, 40% to 50% seen once. The source is a man older than 75 in good health. The rearrangement joins TRBV7-2 to TRBJ1-1; 7 nucleotides agree with TRBD1. Material: blood. The CDR3 sequence is CASSSVTGIVEAFF. The DNA of the CDR3 is TGTGCCAGCAGTTCCGTGACAGGGATCGTTGAAGCTTTCTTT.